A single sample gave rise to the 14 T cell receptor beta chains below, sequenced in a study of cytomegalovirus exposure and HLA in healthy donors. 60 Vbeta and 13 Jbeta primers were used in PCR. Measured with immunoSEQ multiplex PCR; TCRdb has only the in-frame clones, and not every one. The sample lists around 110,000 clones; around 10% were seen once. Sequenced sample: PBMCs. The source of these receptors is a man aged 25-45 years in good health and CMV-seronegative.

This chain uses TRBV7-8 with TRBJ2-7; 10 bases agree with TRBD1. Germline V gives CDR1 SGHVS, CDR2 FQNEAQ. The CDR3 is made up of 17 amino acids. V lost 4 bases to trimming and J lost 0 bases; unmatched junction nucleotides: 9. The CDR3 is CASSSYGTGVISYEQYF. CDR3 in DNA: TGTGCCAGCAGCTCCTACGGGACAGGGGTTATCTCCTACGAGCAGTACTTC.

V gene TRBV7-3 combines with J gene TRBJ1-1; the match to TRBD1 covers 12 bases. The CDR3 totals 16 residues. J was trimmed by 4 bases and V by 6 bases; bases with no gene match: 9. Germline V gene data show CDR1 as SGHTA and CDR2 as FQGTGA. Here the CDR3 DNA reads TGTGCCAGCAGTCCCCGGGACAGGGGGCACAGCACTGAAGCTTTCTTT. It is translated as CASSPRDRGHSTEAFF.

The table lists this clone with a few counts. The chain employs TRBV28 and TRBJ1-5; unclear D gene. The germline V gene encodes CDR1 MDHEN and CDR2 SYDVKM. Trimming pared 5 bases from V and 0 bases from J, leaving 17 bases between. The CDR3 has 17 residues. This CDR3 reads CASSPGPSTYSNQPQHF. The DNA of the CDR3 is TGTGCCAGCAGTCCCGGGCCTAGCACTTATAGCAATCAGCCCCAGCATTTT.

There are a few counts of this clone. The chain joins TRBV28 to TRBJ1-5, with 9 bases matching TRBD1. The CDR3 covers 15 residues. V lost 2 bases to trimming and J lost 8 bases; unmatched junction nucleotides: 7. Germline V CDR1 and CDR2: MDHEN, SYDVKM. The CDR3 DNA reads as TGTGCCAGCAGTTTACCGGGACAGGGAAATAAGCCCCAGCATTTT. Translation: CASSLPGQGNKPQHF.

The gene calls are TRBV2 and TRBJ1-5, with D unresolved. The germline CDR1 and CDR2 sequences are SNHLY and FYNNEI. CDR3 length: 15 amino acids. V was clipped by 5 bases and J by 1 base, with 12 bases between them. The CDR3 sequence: CASSHEIVSNQPQHF. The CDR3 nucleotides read TGTGCCAGCAGTCATGAGATAGTGAGCAATCAGCCCCAGCATTTT.

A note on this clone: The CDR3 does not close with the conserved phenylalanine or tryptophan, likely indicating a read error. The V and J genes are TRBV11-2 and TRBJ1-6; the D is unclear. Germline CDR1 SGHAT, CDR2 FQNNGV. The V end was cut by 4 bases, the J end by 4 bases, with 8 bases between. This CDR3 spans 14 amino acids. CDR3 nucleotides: TGTGCCAGCAGCTCAGGTGGTTATAATTCACCCCTCCACCTT. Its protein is CASSSGGYNSPLHL.

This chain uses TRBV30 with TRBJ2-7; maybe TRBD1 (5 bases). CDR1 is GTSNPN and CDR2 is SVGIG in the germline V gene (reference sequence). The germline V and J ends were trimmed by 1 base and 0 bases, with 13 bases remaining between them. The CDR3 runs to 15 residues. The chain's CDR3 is CAWSELGQSSYEQYF. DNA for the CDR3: TGTGCCTGGAGTGAGTTGGGGCAGAGCTCCTACGAGCAGTACTTC.

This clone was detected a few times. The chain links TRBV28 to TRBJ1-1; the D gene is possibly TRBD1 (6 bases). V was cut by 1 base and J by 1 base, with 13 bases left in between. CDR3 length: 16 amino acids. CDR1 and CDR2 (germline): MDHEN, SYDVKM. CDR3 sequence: CASSLLAGDGNTEAFF. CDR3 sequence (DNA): TGTGCCAGCAGTTTATTAGCAGGGGATGGGAACACTGAAGCTTTCTTT.

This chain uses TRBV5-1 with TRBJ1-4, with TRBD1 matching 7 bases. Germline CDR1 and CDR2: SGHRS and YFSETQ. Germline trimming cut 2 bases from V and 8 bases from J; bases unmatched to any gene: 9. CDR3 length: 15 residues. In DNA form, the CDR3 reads TGCGCCAGCAGCTTCACAGGGGAAGGAGGAGAAAAACTGTTTTTT. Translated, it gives CASSFTGEGGEKLFF. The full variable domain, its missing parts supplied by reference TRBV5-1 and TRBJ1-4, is KAGVTQTPRYLIKTRGQQVTLSCSPISGHRSVSWYQQTPGQGLQFLFEYFSETQRNKGNFPGRFSGRQFSNSRSEMNVSTLELGDSALYLCASSFTGEGGEKLFFGSGTQLSVL.

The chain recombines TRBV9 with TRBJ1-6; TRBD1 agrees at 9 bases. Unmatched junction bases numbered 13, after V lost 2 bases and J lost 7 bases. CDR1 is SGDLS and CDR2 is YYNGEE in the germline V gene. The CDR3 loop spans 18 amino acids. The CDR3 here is CASSVDHLDRGRNSPLHF. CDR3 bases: TGTGCCAGCAGCGTGGATCACTTGGACAGGGGACGAAATTCACCCCTCCACTTT.

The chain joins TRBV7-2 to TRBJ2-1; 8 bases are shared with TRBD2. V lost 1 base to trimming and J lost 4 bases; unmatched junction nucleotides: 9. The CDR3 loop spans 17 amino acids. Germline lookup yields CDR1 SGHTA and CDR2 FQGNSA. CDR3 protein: CASSLGTTSGLYNEQFF. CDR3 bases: TGTGCCAGCAGCTTAGGGACTACTAGCGGTCTTTACAATGAGCAGTTCTTC.

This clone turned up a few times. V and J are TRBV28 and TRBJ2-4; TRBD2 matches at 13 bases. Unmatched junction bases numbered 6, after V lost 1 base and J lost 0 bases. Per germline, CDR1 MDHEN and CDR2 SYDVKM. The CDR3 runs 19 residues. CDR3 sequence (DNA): TGTGCCAGCAGTTTATACCGGGGACTAGCGGGGATAGCCAAAAACATTCAGTACTTC. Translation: CASSLYRGLAGIAKNIQYF.

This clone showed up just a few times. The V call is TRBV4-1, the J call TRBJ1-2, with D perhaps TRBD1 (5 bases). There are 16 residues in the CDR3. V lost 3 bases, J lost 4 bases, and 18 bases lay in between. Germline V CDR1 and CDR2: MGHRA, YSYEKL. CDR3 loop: CASSQGQGEFGYGYTF. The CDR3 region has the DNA TGCGCCAGCAGCCAGGGGCAGGGTGAGTTTGGCTATGGCTACACCTTC.

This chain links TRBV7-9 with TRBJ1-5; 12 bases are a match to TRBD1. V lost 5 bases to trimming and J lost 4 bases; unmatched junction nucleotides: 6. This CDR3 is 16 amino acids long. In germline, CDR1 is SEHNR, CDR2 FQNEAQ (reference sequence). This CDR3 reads CASSVGTGGLNQPQHF. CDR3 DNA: TGTGCCAGCAGCGTAGGGACAGGGGGCCTGAATCAGCCCCAGCATTTT.